This T cell receptor beta chain was found in a study of identifying expanded T cells in peripheral blood. TCRdb's table, derived via immunoSEQ multiplex PCR, lists solely in-frame clones and lacks some. The table lists about 98,000 clones, 88% of them singletons, with roughly an eighth in the top ten. CDR1 is SGHNT, CDR2 YYREEE, per germline (reference sequence). The CDR3 extends over 16 amino acids. V trimming: 4 bases; J trimming: 2 bases; junction bases outside the gene matches: 12. The sequence came from a person aged 18 to 75 in good health. The sample was blood. The chain employs TRBV5-4 and TRBJ2-7; 7 nucleotides agree with TRBD2. CDR3 protein: CASSPRPGGIPYEQYF. The CDR3 DNA reads as TGTGCCAGCAGCCCAAGACCGGGGGGTATTCCCTACGAGCAGTACTTC.